The rows below give T cell receptor beta chains drawn from one sample of a study of blood T cell repertoires in COVID-19. The table came from immunoSEQ multiplex PCR; TCRdb's copy has only in-frame clones and leaves some out. Of some 160,000 clones in the sample, roughly 79% are singletons; the top ten hold over 8.5%. The source material was peripheral blood. All receptors derive from a man between 45 and 60 years old with active or convalescent COVID-19. CDR3s include the opening cysteine and the closing phenylalanine or tryptophan. Fields, in order: J gene, CDR3 length, V gene, D gene, clone size, CDR3 DNA, CDR3 protein. D genes are given only for firm matches. Size tells how often a clone was seen (once, few, many) or the class of an expanded clone, and some rows leave it out.

j_call: TRBJ2-1
cdr3_length: 14
v_call: TRBV29-1
d_call: TRBD2
clone_size: once
cdr3_nt: TGCAGCGTAGGACTAGAACCCCACCTCTTTGAGCAGTTCTTC
cdr3_aa: CSVGLEPHLFEQFF

j_call: TRBJ2-5
cdr3_length: 16
v_call: TRBV5-6
d_call: TRBD2
clone_size: .
cdr3_nt: TGTGCCAGCAGCTTCCTCGGGACTAGCGGAGCAGAGACCCAGTACTTC
cdr3_aa: CASSFLGTSGAETQYF

j_call: TRBJ1-2
cdr3_length: 15
v_call: TRBV27
d_call: TRBD1
clone_size: .
cdr3_nt: TGTGCCAGCAGTTTTAAGCCGGGACAGGGGTATGGCTACACCTTC
cdr3_aa: CASSFKPGQGYGYTF

j_call: TRBJ2-1
cdr3_length: 16
v_call: TRBV7-9
d_call: .
clone_size: .
cdr3_nt: TGTGCCAGCAGCTTTTCGCGGAATAACCCCTACAATGAGCAGTTCTTC
cdr3_aa: CASSFSRNNPYNEQFF

j_call: TRBJ2-2
cdr3_length: 15
v_call: TRBV5-1
d_call: .
clone_size: .
cdr3_nt: TGCGCCAGCAGCGCCCGGGACTGGAACACCGGGGAGCTGTTTTTT
cdr3_aa: CASSARDWNTGELFF

j_call: TRBJ2-7
cdr3_length: 12
v_call: TRBV7-9
d_call: .
clone_size: .
cdr3_nt: TGTGCCAGCACCGCGGGGAGCTACGAGCAGTACTTC
cdr3_aa: CASTAGSYEQYF

j_call: TRBJ2-5
cdr3_length: 15
v_call: TRBV7-2
d_call: .
clone_size: .
cdr3_nt: TGTGCCAGCAGCTCCTTAATTGGACTACAAGAGACCCAGTACTTC
cdr3_aa: CASSSLIGLQETQYF

j_call: TRBJ1-5
cdr3_length: 18
v_call: TRBV10-3
d_call: TRBD1
clone_size: .
cdr3_nt: TGTGCCATCAGTGAGTCGAGGGGCGGACAGGGGAGCAATCAGCCCCAGCATTTT
cdr3_aa: CAISESRGGQGSNQPQHF

j_call: TRBJ1-2
cdr3_length: 11
v_call: TRBV20-1
d_call: .
clone_size: .
cdr3_nt: TGCAGTGCTACACCTACCTATGGCTACACCTTC
cdr3_aa: CSATPTYGYTF

j_call: TRBJ1-1
cdr3_length: 15
v_call: TRBV27
d_call: .
clone_size: .
cdr3_nt: TGTGCCAGCCTCGAGCACCAGGGGAGGAACACTGAAGCTTTCTTT
cdr3_aa: CASLEHQGRNTEAFF

j_call: TRBJ1-3
cdr3_length: 16
v_call: TRBV18
d_call: TRBD1
clone_size: .
cdr3_nt: TGTGCCAGCTCGTCGGACAGGGGGGAAACTCTGCGGGCCATATATTTT
cdr3_aa: CASSSDRGETLRAIYF

j_call: TRBJ2-7
cdr3_length: 15
v_call: TRBV11-2
d_call: TRBD2
clone_size: once
cdr3_nt: TGTGCCAGCAGCTTAGAAGCGGGAGGGCCCTACGAGCAGTACTTC
cdr3_aa: CASSLEAGGPYEQYF

j_call: TRBJ1-1
cdr3_length: 14
v_call: TRBV5-1
d_call: .
clone_size: .
cdr3_nt: TGCGCCAGCAGCTTGGAGCGGGGGAGCACTGAAGCTTTCTTT
cdr3_aa: CASSLERGSTEAFF

j_call: TRBJ1-1
cdr3_length: 15
v_call: TRBV2
d_call: .
clone_size: few
cdr3_nt: TGTGCCAGCAGTAGGGGACACGTGGGGGACACTGAAGCTTTCTTT
cdr3_aa: CASSRGHVGDTEAFF

j_call: TRBJ1-5
cdr3_length: 14
v_call: TRBV10-3
d_call: .
clone_size: .
cdr3_nt: TGTGCCATCAGTGAAGACAGCAGCAATCAGCCCCAGCATTTT
cdr3_aa: CAISEDSSNQPQHF

j_call: TRBJ1-5
cdr3_length: 15
v_call: TRBV5-1
d_call: .
clone_size: .
cdr3_nt: TGCGCCAGCAGCTTGGAGGGGACATTGCCTCAGCCCCAGCATTTT
cdr3_aa: CASSLEGTLPQPQHF

j_call: TRBJ2-7
cdr3_length: 14
v_call: TRBV11-2
d_call: .
clone_size: .
cdr3_nt: TGTGCCAGCAGCTTCATCAGGGAGGCCGCCGAGCAGTACTTC
cdr3_aa: CASSFIREAAEQYF

j_call: TRBJ2-3
cdr3_length: 16
v_call: TRBV9
d_call: TRBD1
clone_size: once
cdr3_nt: TGTGCCAGCAGCGTAGGGGCAGGGGGCGGAACAGATACGCAGTATTTT
cdr3_aa: CASSVGAGGGTDTQYF

j_call: TRBJ1-2
cdr3_length: 12
v_call: TRBV28
d_call: .
clone_size: .
cdr3_nt: TGTGCCAGCAGTTTCGATAGGAGAGGCTACACCTTC
cdr3_aa: CASSFDRRGYTF

j_call: TRBJ1-1
cdr3_length: 15
v_call: TRBV7-2
d_call: TRBD1
clone_size: .
cdr3_nt: TGTGCCAGCAGCGGGGGACAGGGAGGGTGGACTGAAGCTTTCTTT
cdr3_aa: CASSGGQGGWTEAFF

j_call: TRBJ1-1
cdr3_length: 13
v_call: TRBV6-4
d_call: .
clone_size: once
cdr3_nt: TGTGCCAGCAGTTACGACAGGCGAGCTGAAGCTTTCTTT
cdr3_aa: CASSYDRRAEAFF

j_call: TRBJ2-3
cdr3_length: 11
v_call: TRBV3-1/TRBV3-2
d_call: .
clone_size: .
cdr3_nt: TGTGCCAGCGTAGGGGCAGATACGCAGTATTTT
cdr3_aa: CASVGADTQYF

j_call: TRBJ2-5
cdr3_length: 17
v_call: TRBV25-1
d_call: .
clone_size: .
cdr3_nt: TGTGCCAGCAGTGAATATATTGGGGGCGGGGGCCAAGAGACCCAGTACTTC
cdr3_aa: CASSEYIGGGGQETQYF

j_call: TRBJ2-3
cdr3_length: 16
v_call: TRBV9
d_call: TRBD2
clone_size: .
cdr3_nt: TGTGCCAGCACCTCAACAAGCGGGAGTTTGACAGATACGCAGTATTTT
cdr3_aa: CASTSTSGSLTDTQYF

j_call: TRBJ2-5
cdr3_length: 13
v_call: TRBV5-4
d_call: .
clone_size: .
cdr3_nt: TGTGCCAGCAGCTATGAGCCGGAGGGGACCCAGTACTTC
cdr3_aa: CASSYEPEGTQYF

j_call: TRBJ2-3
cdr3_length: 15
v_call: TRBV29-1
d_call: TRBD2
clone_size: .
cdr3_nt: TGCAGCGTTGAAGATCGGCGGGAGGGCACAGATACGCAGTATTTT
cdr3_aa: CSVEDRREGTDTQYF

j_call: TRBJ1-5
cdr3_length: 15
v_call: TRBV5-1
d_call: TRBD1
clone_size: once
cdr3_nt: TGCGCCAGCAGCCCGACAGGGGTGTTGGATCAGCCCCAGCATTTT
cdr3_aa: CASSPTGVLDQPQHF

j_call: TRBJ2-3
cdr3_length: 15
v_call: TRBV7-3
d_call: TRBD2
clone_size: .
cdr3_nt: TGTGCCAGCAGCCCCGGGGGGAGGGGTTTGGATACGCAGTATTTT
cdr3_aa: CASSPGGRGLDTQYF

j_call: TRBJ2-3
cdr3_length: 17
v_call: TRBV13
d_call: TRBD2
clone_size: .
cdr3_nt: TGTGCCAGCAGCGCCCCCCTGACTAGCGGGAACCGAGATACGCAGTATTTT
cdr3_aa: CASSAPLTSGNRDTQYF

j_call: TRBJ2-3
cdr3_length: 15
v_call: TRBV25-1
d_call: TRBD2
clone_size: .
cdr3_nt: TGTGCCAGCAGTGCCCAGCGGGAGAGAACAGATACGCAGTATTTT
cdr3_aa: CASSAQRERTDTQYF

j_call: TRBJ2-1
cdr3_length: 16
v_call: TRBV15
d_call: TRBD2
clone_size: .
cdr3_nt: TGTGCCACCAGCAGAGCCGGGACTAGCGGCTACAATGAGCAGTTCTTC
cdr3_aa: CATSRAGTSGYNEQFF

j_call: TRBJ1-5
cdr3_length: 14
v_call: TRBV28
d_call: .
clone_size: few
cdr3_nt: .
cdr3_aa: CASSSSGGFQPQHF